Each of the 7 T cell receptor beta chains below was sequenced from the same sample in a study of cytomegalovirus exposure and HLA in healthy donors. The PCR used 60 Vbeta and 13 Jbeta primers. Sequencing used immunoSEQ multiplex PCR; TCRdb keeps in-frame clones, though not all of them. The sample contains roughly 150,000 clones, less than 85% of which appear only once. Sequencing input: PBMCs. Receptors originate from a boy aged 2 to 10 in good health and CMV-seronegative.

V usage is TRBV19 and J usage is TRBJ2-1; weak D call: TRBD1 (6 bases). Germline V gives CDR1 LNHDA, CDR2 SQIVND (reference sequence). Trimming removed 5 bases at V and 5 bases at J, with 19 bases between. The CDR3 has 16 amino acids. In DNA form, the CDR3 reads TGTGCCAGTAGTGCCAACAGGGTCCCCCCAAACAATGAGCAGTTCTTC. Translation: CASSANRVPPNNEQFF.

V and J are TRBV6-1 and TRBJ2-1, with 9 positions matching TRBD1. The CDR3 contains 15 residues. Germline V gene sequence: CDR1 MNHNS, CDR2 SASEGT. V gave up 4 bases and J gave up 12 bases; unmatched junction bases: 13. The CDR3 DNA sequence: TGTGCCAGCAGTGTGTCCTCACAGGGGGCGGGGAGGCAGTTCTTC. Its protein product is CASSVSSQGAGRQFF.

The chain has TRBV20-1 and TRBJ2-3, with 7 bases lining up with TRBD1. V lost 5 bases to trimming and J lost 9 bases; unmatched junction nucleotides: 5. The CDR3 totals 11 residues. The germline V gene encodes CDR1 DFQATT and CDR2 SNEGSKA (reference sequence). CDR3 nucleotide sequence: TGCAGTGCTTTCCGACAGGGAACGCAGTATTTT. Protein product: CSAFRQGTQYF.

This chain uses TRBV2 with TRBJ1-1; 8 bases match TRBD1. V was pared by 5 bases and J by 6 bases, with 5 bases of the junction left unmatched. This CDR3 region has 13 residues. CDR1 is SNHLY, CDR2 FYNNEI, per germline. Written as DNA, the CDR3 is TGTGCCAGCAGTAGAGGACAGGGCGCTGAAGCTTTCTTT. Translating it yields CASSRGQGAEAFF.

This clone was seen a handful of times. The rearrangement links TRBV28 to TRBJ2-7; D possibly corresponds to TRBD1 (5 bases). V lost 5 bases and J lost 2, with 10 bases in between. Germline CDR1 is MDHEN and CDR2 is SYDVKM. The CDR3 loop spans 13 amino acids. CDR3 protein: CASSRTGPYEQYF. The CDR3 DNA follows: TGTGCCAGCAGTCGAACAGGACCCTACGAGCAGTACTTC.

The chain joins TRBV28 to TRBJ1-2, with D possibly being TRBD1 (6 bases). The CDR3 covers 14 residues. V lost 3 bases to trimming and J lost 7 bases, with 15 bases between them. Germline CDR1 reads MDHEN; CDR2 reads SYDVKM. The CDR3, as DNA: TGTGCCAGCAGTTTGGCCAACAGGGCTATTGGCTACACCTTC. This codes for CASSLANRAIGYTF.

The genes are TRBV19 and TRBJ2-1; TRBD2 aligns across 9 bases. CDR1 is LNHDA and CDR2 is SQIVND in the germline V gene (reference sequence). The V segment lost 9 bases and the J segment 0 bases; nucleotides outside the gene matches: 6. This CDR3 spans 15 amino acids. The CDR3 reads CASTAGGASYNEQFF. As DNA, the CDR3 is TGTGCCAGCACAGCGGGGGGCGCCTCCTACAATGAGCAGTTCTTC.